This T cell receptor (beta chain) comes out of a study of blood T cell repertoires in COVID-19. Study members were between roughly 18 and 100 years old and lived in approximately 25 US regions. Grouping used clinical history reported by participants in a survey and questionnaire. Participants in the exposed group had met a COVID-19 case in the 2 weeks before joining the study. This CDR3 contains 14 residues. Germline trimming cut 5 bases from V and 1 base from J; bases unmatched to any gene: 4. Looked up from germline, CDR1 is SNHLY and CDR2 is FYNNEI. Per the original methods: The assay estimated nucleated cells by amplifying reference gene primers. The table came from immunoSEQ multiplex PCR; TCRdb's copy has only in-frame clones and leaves some out. D and trimming were read from the DNA, whereas the V and J calls and clone size are those reported in that table. This table has 320,000 or so clones, around 85% appearing once.

The chain employs TRBV2 and TRBJ1-1; 7 bases align to TRBD1. The sequenced material came from PBMCs or T cells enriched from blood (not recorded which). The source of this sequence is a woman in her thirties who had been exposed to COVID-19. CDR3 in amino acids: CASSLTGPNTEAFF. CDR3 DNA sequence: TGTGCCAGCAGTCTGACAGGGCCGAACACTGAAGCTTTCTTT.